This T cell receptor beta chain comes out of a study of CD8 T cells in ankylosing spondylitis. Findings of the study overall: Matched ankylosing spondylitis synovial fluid reportedly contained a significantly enriched population of disease-linked clones. Fewer than ten highly homologous variants made up a TCR beta motif, and this motif appeared characteristic of ankylosing spondylitis blood. Disease-associated clones were CD8+ and fairly uncommon in peripheral blood.

As for this clonotype: As yet, its antigen is unknown.

This CDR3 has 14 amino acids. Germline V gives CDR1 MNHNS, CDR2 SASEGT. The V segment lost 3 bases and the J segment 2 bases; nucleotides outside the gene matches: 2. Researchers built TCR beta libraries using quantitative 5'-RACE with molecular barcodes. TCRdb re-called the 5' RACE reads through MiXCR, storing one row per CDR3 protein. Of under 550,000 distinct CDR3 sequences listed, approximately 26% were seen once; the top ten hold 0.89%. Sample: blood, either unsorted or a sorted T cell fraction (not recorded which). The origin of this receptor is a male donor with ankylosing spondylitis. The chain uses TRBV6-1 and TRBJ2-5; 8 bases are a match to TRBD1. The CDR3 protein is CASSEDRVQETQYF. DNA of the CDR3: TGTGCCAGCAGTGAGGACAGGGTTCAAGAGACCCAGTACTTC.